These T cell receptor beta chains were read from a single sample in a study of T cell repertoires in cytomegalovirus infection. Their target antigens are unknown. TCRdb called the reads again in MiXCR, with one record for every CDR3 protein. The data contain roughly 920,000 distinct CDR3 sequences, around a third of them singletons. The sample in question was cultured CD8+ T cells from PBMCs, obtained from culture after CMV antigen stimulation. These receptors were obtained from a human donor in good health (CMV status not recorded). Some clones in this sample may be carry-over from other donors' samples. Both conserved end residues are part of each CDR3. Fields, in order: CDR3 DNA, CDR3 protein, clone size, V gene, J gene, D gene, CDR3 length. D genes are given only for firm matches. Where a row states a size, it is once, few, many or the class of an expanded clone; other rows omit it.

TGCAGTGTTCCGGGACGTTCAGCTAACTATGGCTACACCTTC	CSVPGRSANYGYTF	-	TRBV20-1	TRBJ1-2	-	14
TGTGCCAGCAGTCCCCTGGCAGGCCCCAATCAGCCCCAGCATTTT	CASSPLAGPNQPQHF	-	TRBV27	TRBJ1-5	-	15
TGTGCCAGCAGGCTGGGCGCAGATACGCAGTATTTT	CASRLGADTQYF	-	TRBV7-9	TRBJ2-3	-	12
TGTGCCAGCAGCCAAGAATCTGGGAGGACTAAACCAACCTATGGCTACACCTTC	CASSQESGRTKPTYGYTF	-	TRBV3-1	TRBJ1-2	-	18
TGTGCCAGCAGTGACGACAGCTATAGCAATCAGCCCCAGCATTTT	CASSDDSYSNQPQHF	few	TRBV12-3/TRBV12-4	TRBJ1-5	-	15
TGTGCCAGCAGTTTATCAAGGGCGTACGAGCAGTACTTC	CASSLSRAYEQYF	-	TRBV27	TRBJ2-7	-	13
TGTGCCAGCAGCGGCTACTATGGCTACACCTTC	CASSGYYGYTF	many	TRBV12-3/TRBV12-4	TRBJ1-2	-	11
TGTGCCAGCAGTCCCCTGACAGGGGGGGATCAAGAGACCCAGTACTTC	CASSPLTGGDQETQYF	-	TRBV27	TRBJ2-5	TRBD1	16
TGTGCCAGCAGTTATCAACCCTTCTCGGAGGCTTTCTTT	CASSYQPFSEAFF	-	TRBV28	TRBJ1-1	-	13
TGTGCCAGCCGGGACGGAGATCAGCCCCAGCATTTT	CASRDGDQPQHF	once	TRBV19	TRBJ1-5	-	12
TGTGCCAGCAGCTTAGTACAGTCTGGGGCCAACGTCCTGACTTTC	CASSLVQSGANVLTF	many	TRBV7-9	TRBJ2-6	-	15
TGCGCCAGCAGCCAGGAACAGGGGGTAAACACTGAAGCTTTCTTT	CASSQEQGVNTEAFF	-	TRBV4-1	TRBJ1-1	TRBD1	15
TGTGCCAGCATAGGTCGGGGCGTCACAGATACGCAGTATTTT	CASIGRGVTDTQYF	-	TRBV2	TRBJ2-3	-	14
TGCAGCGTTGAATTGGGACAGGGTGACCACATGAACACTGAAGCTTTCTTT	CSVELGQGDHMNTEAFF	-	TRBV29-1	TRBJ1-1	TRBD1	17
TGCAGTGCTAGAGTTAGGGACAGGGTTAGCACAGATACGCAGTATTTT	CSARVRDRVSTDTQYF	few	TRBV20-1	TRBJ2-3	TRBD1	16
TGTGCCAGCAGTACGCGGGCCAGTTTTGCCAAAAACATTCAGTACTTC	CASSTRASFAKNIQYF	-	TRBV28	TRBJ2-4	-	16
TGTGCCAGCACGTATAGGGAGGGGGGCGCTTCCTACGAGCAGTACTTC	CASTYREGGASYEQYF	-	TRBV7-9	TRBJ2-7	-	16
TGTGCCAGCACCCCTTCCAATGAGCAGTTCTTC	CASTPSNEQFF	-	TRBV7-2	TRBJ2-1	-	11
TGTGCCAGCAGCCCACCTGAAGCGGGGGGATTCAATGAGCAGTTCTTC	CASSPPEAGGFNEQFF	few	TRBV7-6	TRBJ2-1	TRBD2	16
TGTGCCAGCAGCTTAGATCGACAGAGTACTCACTATGGCTACACCTTC	CASSLDRQSTHYGYTF	many	TRBV7-2	TRBJ1-2	-	16
TGTGCCAGCAGCCACACATTCTACGAGCAGTACTTC	CASSHTFYEQYF	few	TRBV7-6	TRBJ2-7	-	12
TGTGCCACCCCGATGACGGGAAAGACAGATACGCAGTATTTT	CATPMTGKTDTQYF	-	TRBV7-9	TRBJ2-3	-	14
TGTGCCAGCAGTCCCAGGACAGGGATTGAGACCCAGTACTTC	CASSPRTGIETQYF	-	TRBV28	TRBJ2-5	TRBD1	14
TGTGCCAGCAGCTTACTGGGCGGGGGCACTACAAGAGCTCACAATGAGCAGTTCTTC	CASSLLGGGTTRAHNEQFF	many	TRBV7-6	TRBJ2-1	-	19
TGCGCCAGCAGCATGTACCGGGACGGCTATGGCTACACCTTC	CASSMYRDGYGYTF	-	TRBV5-1	TRBJ1-2	-	14
TGTGCCAGCAGCTTAGGGCCCTCGGGGGGCAGCTCCTATAATTCACCCCTCCACTTT	CASSLGPSGGSSYNSPLHF	many	TRBV7-2	TRBJ1-6	-	19
-	CASSLFGPAGRDTGELFF	-	TRBV6-1	TRBJ2-2	-	18
TGTGCCAGTAGTATCGGCAGCCTCTTCTCTGGAAACACCATATATTTT	CASSIGSLFSGNTIYF	-	TRBV19	TRBJ1-3	-	16
TGCAGCGGCGAGGGGACAGGGGAAGGGAGAAATGGGAATCTTAGGGGCAATCAGCCCCAGCATTTT	CSGEGTGEGRNGNLRGNQPQHF	-	TRBV29-1	TRBJ1-5	TRBD1	22
TGTGCCAGCAGCCCAACGGGACAGCAGGATGGCTACACCTTC	CASSPTGQQDGYTF	-	TRBV7-9	TRBJ1-2	TRBD1	14
TGCGCCAGCAGCCAAGATCCAGGGACAGGGGCTAACTATGGCTACACCTTC	CASSQDPGTGANYGYTF	-	TRBV4-1	TRBJ1-2	TRBD1	17
TGTGCCAGCAGCTTAGCTCTGGTATCCAGGGTCCAGACCCAGTACTTC	CASSLALVSRVQTQYF	few	TRBV7-9	TRBJ2-5	-	16
TGTGCCAGCAGCTTGGCGAGCGGGGGGACTCACTTC	CASSLASGGTHF	-	TRBV5-4	TRBJ2-5	TRBD2	12
TGTGCCAGCAGTCCACAGGTGAGGGATCAGCCCCAGCATTTT	CASSPQVRDQPQHF	many	TRBV12-3/TRBV12-4	TRBJ1-5	-	14